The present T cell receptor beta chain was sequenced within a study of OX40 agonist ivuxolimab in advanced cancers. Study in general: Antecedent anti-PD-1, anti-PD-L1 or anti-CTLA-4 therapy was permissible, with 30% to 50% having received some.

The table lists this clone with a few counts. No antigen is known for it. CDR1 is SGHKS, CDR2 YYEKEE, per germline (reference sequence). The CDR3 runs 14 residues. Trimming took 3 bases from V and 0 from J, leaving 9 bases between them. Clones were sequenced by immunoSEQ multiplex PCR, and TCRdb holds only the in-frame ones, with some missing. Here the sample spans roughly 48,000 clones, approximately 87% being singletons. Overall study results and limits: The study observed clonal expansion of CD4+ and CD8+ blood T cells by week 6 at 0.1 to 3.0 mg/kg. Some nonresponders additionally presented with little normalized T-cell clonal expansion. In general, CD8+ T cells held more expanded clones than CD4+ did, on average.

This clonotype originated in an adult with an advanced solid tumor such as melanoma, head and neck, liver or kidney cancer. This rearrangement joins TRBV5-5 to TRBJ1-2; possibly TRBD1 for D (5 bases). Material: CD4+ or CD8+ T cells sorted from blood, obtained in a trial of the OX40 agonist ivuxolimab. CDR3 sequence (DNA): TGTGCCAGCAGCTCAGGGTCCTCTAACTATGGCTACACCTTC. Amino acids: CASSSGSSNYGYTF.